These T cell receptor beta chains were read from a single sample in a study of shared clonotypes between healthy human individuals. Assay used: immunoSEQ multiplex PCR; TCRdb lists only in-frame clones, some missing. The table includes roughly 2,500,000 clones, approximately 94% detected once. The source material was naive CD4+ T cells from PBMCs. These receptor sequences come from a man aged 18 to 29 in good health. Some clones in this sample may be carry-over from other donors' samples. Both conserved end residues are part of each CDR3. Each record gives: clone size, J gene, D gene, V gene, CDR3 DNA, CDR3 protein. A D gene is named only where the DNA matches it firmly. Expanded clones get a size class; other rows say once, few or many, or leave the size out.

once TRBJ2-7 TRBD1 TRBV27 TGTGCCAGCACCAAATTCCGGGACAGGGGCTCCTACGAGCAGTACTTC CASTKFRDRGSYEQYF
- TRBJ2-1 - TRBV5-4 TGTGCCAGCAGCTTTGGGGGGGCGGAGGCGGGCACCTACAATGAGCAGTTCTTC CASSFGGAEAGTYNEQFF
- TRBJ2-6 - TRBV7-3 TGTGCCAGCAGCTCGACAGGGACTTCTGGGGCCAACGTCCTGACTTTC CASSSTGTSGANVLTF
- TRBJ1-1 - TRBV5-4 TGTGCCAGCAGCTTGATGGGGCTGTCGAACACTGAAGCTTTCTTT CASSLMGLSNTEAFF
- TRBJ2-3 - TRBV19 TGTGCCAGTAGCAGACAGGTCACAGATACGCAGTATTTT CASSRQVTDTQYF
- TRBJ2-7 TRBD1 TRBV4-1 TGCGCCAGCAGCCAACATATCGTCGACAGGGCGCCCGAGCAGTACTTC CASSQHIVDRAPEQYF
- TRBJ2-3 TRBD2 TRBV10-3 TGTGCCATCAGCGATAGCGGGGCGGGCACAGATACGCAGTATTTT CAISDSGAGTDTQYF
- TRBJ2-1 TRBD2 TRBV14 TGTGCCAGCAGCCAAGATACGAAGCGGGGGAGGTACAATGAGCAGTTCTTC CASSQDTKRGRYNEQFF
- TRBJ2-7 TRBD1 TRBV6-1 TGTGCCAGCAGTGAAGCGACGACAGGGGCTGCCTACGAGCAGTACTTC CASSEATTGAAYEQYF
- TRBJ2-1 - TRBV7-9 TGTGCCAGCAGCCGTATTCCGAAACCTGACTCTTACAATGAGCAGTTCTTC CASSRIPKPDSYNEQFF
- TRBJ2-5 - TRBV7-3 TGTGCCAGCAGCTTCGCCGGGACCGCACAAGAGACCCAGTACTTC CASSFAGTAQETQYF
- TRBJ2-2 TRBD2 TRBV7-7 TGTGCCAGCAGCTCCACTAGCGGGTTGTACACCGGGGAGCTGTTTTTT CASSSTSGLYTGELFF
- TRBJ1-2 - TRBV10-3 TGTGCCATCAGTGATAACAACGTGGCGGACTATGGCTACACCTTC CAISDNNVADYGYTF
- TRBJ2-2 - TRBV14 TGTGCCAGCAGCCATCTCGACGGCGGGGAGCTGTTTTTT CASSHLDGGELFF
- TRBJ2-3 - TRBV18 TGTGCCAGCTCACCGACAGATACGCAGTATTTT CASSPTDTQYF
- TRBJ2-2 - TRBV7-3 TGTGCCAGCAGCTCCCGGGCCGAGACCGGGGAGCTGTTTTTT CASSSRAETGELFF
- TRBJ1-3 - TRBV10-2 TGCGCCAGCAGTCGGCAGAACCAAAACACCATATATTTT CASSRQNQNTIYF
- TRBJ1-6 - TRBV27 TGTGCCAGCAGTTTGTGGCAGGCTCCCTCCTATAATTCACCCCTCCACTTT CASSLWQAPSYNSPLHF
once TRBJ1-3 TRBD1 TRBV27 TGTGCCAGCAGTTTCCTCCCACCCAGGGGGCCTAATGGAAACACCATATATTTT CASSFLPPRGPNGNTIYF
- TRBJ2-7 - TRBV30 TGTGCCTGGAGTGTAGGACATTCCTACGAGCAGTACTTC CAWSVGHSYEQYF
- TRBJ2-7 - TRBV6-5 TGTGCCAGCGGGATTAACAGGGTCCACGAGCAGTACTTC CASGINRVHEQYF
once TRBJ1-1 - TRBV27 TGTGCCAGCAGTTTAATCCAGGGGAACACTGAAGCTTTCTTT CASSLIQGNTEAFF
once TRBJ2-7 - TRBV28 TGTGCCAGCAGTAGACTGGGCCGGACAGTGGACGGGTACTTC CASSRLGRTVDGYF
- TRBJ2-2 TRBD2 TRBV5-1 TGCGCCAGCAGCTTGAGGGCTAGCGGGAAGAACACCGGGGAGCTGTTTTTT CASSLRASGKNTGELFF
- TRBJ2-3 - TRBV7-3 TGTGCCAGCAGCCCAGGTAGCACAGATACGCAGTATTTT CASSPGSTDTQYF